This entry features one T cell receptor (beta chain) sequence. Looked up from germline, CDR1 is MNHEY and CDR2 is SVGAGI. The CDR3 sequence is 14 residues long. The trim removed 7 bases at V and 9 bases at J, leaving 6 bases unmatched. The data originate from a study of control samples from healthy donors and cancer patients. Libraries were prepared by immunoSEQ multiplex PCR; TCRdb keeps only in-frame clonotypes and omits some of them. The data hold about 170,000 clones, with roughly 91% observed a single time. The V and J genes are TRBV6-5 and TRBJ2-1, with TRBD2 matching 13 bases. The receptor was derived from a woman aged 25 to 45 in good health. Sequencing was done on a sample of blood. The CDR3 region is CASNRLAGGGEQFF. CDR3 sequence (DNA): TGTGCCAGCAACCGACTAGCGGGAGGTGGTGAGCAGTTCTTC.